This entry describes one T cell receptor (beta chain). This clone's antigen is unknown. No much larger clone exists at a distance of one base, and base qualities are not known. The CDR3 runs 15 residues from the cysteine to the phenylalanine. Of all the DNA, just the CDR3 is kept, 45 bases in frame from base 1. V and J are truncated by 1 base and 5 bases respectively, leaving an intervening sequence of 14 bases. CDR1 is given as LGHNA and CDR2 as YNFKEQ, both from the germline V gene. The data originate from a study of shared clonotypes between healthy human individuals (dated by TCRdb to between 2020 and 2021). Regarding the complete study: Three men and two women, aged 18 to 49 years, made up the cohort. Libraries were prepared and TCR repertoires were sequenced by different laboratories using diverse techniques, in order to increase sequencing depth and limit assay-specific biases. Per donor, leukapheresis produced somewhere between about 0.94 and 9 billion PBMCs. The study deeply sequenced blood TCR repertoires of about 5 healthy adults to estimate repertoire size and the extent of clonotype sharing between individuals. For each donor, CD4 naive and CD4 memory were each given three plates, CD8 naive was given two plates, and CD8 memory was given one plate. Study-wide conclusions, independent of this receptor: Sharing across several donors was observed for 4.5% to 6.5% of naive CD4, over 3% of naive CD8, 2% to 2.5% of memory CD4, and around 0.4% of memory CD8 clonotypes. Even with the large sequencing depth, rarefaction of the sorted-subset datasets indicated that sequencing was incomplete. The small number of donors limited the genetic and exposure-history diversity represented. Naive subsets generally had larger estimated clonotype richness than memory subsets did. Higher generation probabilities were observed for clonotypes shared by all four sorted-subset donors than for non-shared clonotypes. Sampling was restricted to blood, and TCR repertoires in tissues likely differ from the TCR repertoires found in blood. Based on pairwise subsampling, the degree of clonotype sharing among donors was expected to be affected by sequencing depth.

CD8 naive samples were CD45RO-negative cells positively selected for CCR7, giving a CD45RA+CCR7+ population that excluded TemRA cells. The donors were healthy, HIV-negative adults who had no recently reported acute infections or vaccinations. Every donor was a Caucasian adult living in Nashville, Tennessee, USA. Blood was obtained by leukapheresis, after which PBMCs were separated by Ficoll-Histopaque density gradient centrifugation and cryopreserved in liquid nitrogen vapor phase. Analytical flow cytometry was used to check the purity and quantity of every magnetically sorted T cell population. From each sorted fraction, genomic DNA was isolated and quantified by UV absorbance on a Nanodrop 2000c. Using the deep immunoSEQ assay, TCR CDR3 regions were amplified from genomic DNA by multiplex PCR. Extracted genomic DNA from each cell subset was spread evenly across all wells of several immunoSEQ 96-well plates, with each plate serving as a replicate. Each replicate PCR for sorted subsets received around 200 ng genomic DNA, equal to about 30,000 T cell genomes. Purified libraries were quantified with a Qubit 3.0 fluorometer, sized on a Bioanalyzer 2100, and re-quantified with the KAPA Library Quantification kit. A separate single-read 150-cycle Illumina NextSeq 550 flow cell was used to sequence each immunoSEQ 96-well plate. In the authors' own workflow: Because only junctional sequences without quality scores were contained in the immunoSEQ output, filtering matching that applied to full-length reads could not be performed. Sequences were annotated with PyIR, a Python wrapper for IgBLAST v1.9, and V/J genes and CDR3 were assigned using IMGT germline references. Reads were removed for weak V/J assignments (E-value above 1e-6), missing CDR3, stop codons, out-of-frame junctions, or ambiguous translated residues. A V3J clonotype was defined by an identical inferred V gene, J gene, and CDR3 amino acid sequence. The percentage overlap between two repertoires was calculated by dividing the number of shared unique clonotypes by the size of the smaller repertoire. Repertoire richness was assessed with RTK rarefaction, the Chao1 estimator, and Recon v2.1 estimates of unobserved clonotypes. Generation probabilities for all TCRbeta clonotypes obtained by the gDNA method from a handful of donors were computed using OLGA. The source is immuneACCESS, and TCRdb retained only in-frame sequences with V and J called. Part of the clones is not carried over; for the studies checked, unresolved V genes explain less than half of this, and the remainder is unexplained. From that table come the V and J calls and clone size; the DNA was used to work out D and trimming. Here the sample has 600,000 or so clones; roughly 96% occur a single time. The ten most abundant clones make up around 0.11% of the sample.

The sequenced material came from naive CD8+ T cells sorted from blood. The cell subset or site label for this specimen denotes: CD45RA+CCR7+. The TCR originated in a woman aged 30 to 39 in good health. Recombination connected TRBV4-2 to TRBJ1-2, with the D gene call left open. The DNA sequence is TGTGCCAGCAGCCAAGTCCAGGATTCTTCTTATGGCTACACCTTC. Protein translation: CASSQVQDSSYGYTF.